This T cell receptor (beta chain) was obtained from a study of blood T cell repertoires in COVID-19. Study-wide context: Acute and convalescent COVID-19 samples came from the United States, Italy and Spain. The cDNA or gDNA used as material had been derived from T cells, B-cell-depleted T cells, or PBMCs.

TCRdb's copy holds only in-frame clones and misses some; the assay was immunoSEQ multiplex PCR. The table records some 260,000 clones, around 88% of them present only once. With 4 bases clipped from V and 8 bases from J, the junction kept 22 bases outside the gene matches. This CDR3 comprises 20 residues. Germline V gene lookup returns CDR1 MNHEY and CDR2 SVGEGT. Source material: peripheral blood. The TCR sequence derives from a woman in her 30s with COVID-19, enrolled during active disease. The gene calls are TRBV6-2 or TRBV6-3 and TRBJ1-6, with TRBD1 matching 8 bases. DNA for the CDR3: TGTGCCAGCAGTTCTTATCAAATCTTATTCAAGACAGGGGAGGATTCACCCCTCCACTTT. Residues: CASSSYQILFKTGEDSPLHF.